This TCR beta chain was obtained from a study of blood T cells in healthy people across ages. Study-wide context: About one barcoded beta molecule per two T cells was the capture yield of template switching.

A second PCR, run for about 6 to 11 cycles, used a sample-barcoded 5' primer plus a J-beta primer mix. TCRdb ran MiXCR on the 5' RACE reads and lists one entry per CDR3 protein. The table lists 800,000 or so distinct CDR3 sequences, around a quarter of them singletons. The V end was cut by 2 bases, the J end by 6 bases, with 8 bases between. Germline CDR1 and CDR2: MNHEY and SVGEGT. The CDR3 spans 13 residues. The sample was also reused in another study, on T cells of mothers and their children.

Sequenced input: blood. The chain has TRBV6-2 or TRBV6-3 and TRBJ2-1; D uncertain. The clonotype was recovered from a boy aged 5-17 years in good health. In nucleotides, the CDR3 is TGTGCCAGCAGTTACCTACAGAGCAATGAGCAGTTCTTC. Translated: CASSYLQSNEQFF.